This TCR beta chain was sequenced for a study of T cell repertoires in cytomegalovirus infection (dated by TCRdb to the late 2010s). A note on the overall study: Peptide stimulations targeted recently identified HLA-C-restricted CMV epitopes, whose presentation resists viral immunomodulation, together with well-studied HLA-B-restricted epitopes. The HLA type of each donor mattered for the analysis, because public TCR beta signatures pointed to carriage of CMV infection along with the matching HLA type.

In the paper's terms, the treatment or condition label means: in vitro stimulation with specific CMV peptide epitopes to enrich CMV-specific T cells. Results the study describes overall, beyond this receptor: Carriers of CMV infection plus the relevant HLA type were discriminated by the cumulative frequency of public TCR beta family members in the study cohort and in an independent approximately 350-donor cohort. In the ex vivo response, HLA-C-restricted CMV-specific TCR beta clonotypes were dominant, and in two of eight donors the single most frequent clonotype came from this HLA-C-restricted group.

Sequences MNHEY (CDR1) and SVGAGI (CDR2) are obtained from the germline V gene. From V the trimming removes 7 bases and from J it removes 7 bases, while the gene matches leave 10 bases of the junction unaccounted for. The CDR3, from cysteine to phenylalanine, totals 15 residues. Only the CDR3 portion is preserved as DNA: 45 bases, with reading frame beginning at the first base. Details on this clonotype: Which antigen it targets is not known. Base-call qualities are not available, and no considerably larger clone is one nucleotide away.

Data came from an Illumina HiSeq 1500. TCRdb reanalyzed the raw reads on its own, using fastp at Q25 for trimming and MiXCR for clone calling, and kept in-frame beta chains. Every distinct CDR3 protein forms one entry, paired with its most common genes and DNA. The sample data list around 360,000 distinct CDR3 sequences, and just under 35% of these were observed just once. The biggest ten clones account for 13% of the sample. Sample: cultured PBMCs, taken from culture after CMV antigen stimulation. The chain was built from TRBV6-5 and TRBJ1-4, with 9 middle bases fitting TRBD1. The source of this sequence is a human donor in good health (CMV status not recorded). Some clones in this sample may be carry-over from other donors' samples. This receptor carries the CDR3 CASTKGTGFSEKLFF. Here is the DNA: TGTGCCAGCACCAAGGGGACAGGGTTCTCTGAAAAACTGTTTTTT.